These T cell receptor beta chains were read from a single sample in a study of blood T cell repertoires in COVID-19. Profiling relied on immunoSEQ multiplex PCR, and the TCRdb table lists in-frame clones only, not all of them. The sample has about 70,000 clones, about nine tenths seen once. Sequencing was performed on peripheral blood. These receptors originate from a woman of 80 years or more with active or convalescent COVID-19. Each CDR3 is given with its conserved first and last residue. D genes are given only for firm matches. Only part of the rows carry a size: once, few, many, or a class if the clone is expanded.

v_gene	abundance	j_gene	d_gene	CDR3nt	CDR3aa
TRBV30	-	TRBJ2-7	TRBD1	TGTGCCTGGATCTCAGGGACAGGGGTCCCCGAGCAGTACTTC	CAWISGTGVPEQYF
TRBV2	-	TRBJ1-5	-	TGTGCCAGCAGTGAGGAGGGACGGGGGCCCCAGCATTTT	CASSEEGRGPQHF
TRBV7-2	-	TRBJ2-2	TRBD2	TGTGCCAGCAGCATTACAAGCGGGGGGGCCTCGAACACCGGGGAGCTGTTTTTT	CASSITSGGASNTGELFF
TRBV15	-	TRBJ2-7	-	TGTGCCACCAGCAGAGGCAAACGAGGGCGCTCAGGCGAGCAGTACTTC	CATSRGKRGRSGEQYF
TRBV5-8	-	TRBJ2-5	-	TGTGCCAGCAGCCCCGTCGGTGGACTACTCTCCGACCAAGAGACCCAGTACTTC	CASSPVGGLLSDQETQYF
TRBV4-3	-	TRBJ2-1	TRBD1	TGCGCCAGCAGTCGGGTACAGGGGGTTGGTAATGAGCAGTTCTTC	CASSRVQGVGNEQFF
TRBV9	-	TRBJ1-5	-	TGTGCCAGCAGCGTAGCTTCCGGGGGCAATCAGCCCCAGCATTTT	CASSVASGGNQPQHF
TRBV4-2	-	TRBJ2-7	TRBD2	TGTGCCAGCAGCCAAGGGGACTTCGCGGGGGGGGTCTACGAGCAGTACTTC	CASSQGDFAGGVYEQYF
TRBV10-3	-	TRBJ2-1	TRBD2	TGTGCCATCAGTGATAGCGGGGTTTACGAGCAGTTCTTC	CAISDSGVYEQFF
TRBV6-6	-	TRBJ1-5	-	TGTGCCAGCAGTTACGGGGCAGATCAGCCCCAGCATTTT	CASSYGADQPQHF
TRBV6-1	few	TRBJ1-2	-	TGTGCCAGCAGTGAACACCGGCGGAACTATGGCTACACCTTC	CASSEHRRNYGYTF
TRBV30	once	TRBJ1-6	TRBD1	TGTGCCTGTTCTTCATCCGGACAGGCTAAAAGCTCCTATAATTCACCCCTCCACTTT	CACSSSGQAKSSYNSPLHF
TRBV6-5	-	TRBJ2-7	-	TGTGCCAGCCAGGGGAGCTCCTACGAGCAGTACTTC	CASQGSSYEQYF
TRBV5-4	-	TRBJ2-3	-	TGTGCCAGCAGCTTGACCGGGGCAGATACGCAGTATTTT	CASSLTGADTQYF
TRBV29-1	-	TRBJ2-1	-	TGCAGCGTTGGGGGACCGGGACTCAATGAGCAGTTCTTC	CSVGGPGLNEQFF
TRBV12-3/TRBV12-4	-	TRBJ1-2	-	TGTGCCAGCAGTTCACCAACAGGTTACGGCTACACCTTC	CASSSPTGYGYTF
TRBV6-5	-	TRBJ1-4	-	TGTGCCAGCAGTTACGCGCCTTACGAAAAACTGTTTTTT	CASSYAPYEKLFF
TRBV7-6	-	TRBJ2-2	TRBD2	TGTGCCAGCAGCTTACTAGCGGAGAACACCGGGGAGCTGTTTTTT	CASSLLAENTGELFF
TRBV7-2	-	TRBJ1-6	TRBD1	TGTGCCAGCAGCTTAGGGACAGGGTATTCACCCCTCCACTTT	CASSLGTGYSPLHF
TRBV6-6	-	TRBJ1-5	TRBD1	TGTGCCATCACAGGGGGCGGACAGCCCCAGCATTTT	CAITGGGQPQHF
TRBV7-6	-	TRBJ2-5	-	TGTGCCAGCAGCTTAGCGCATGGGCCACAAGAGACCCAGTACTTC	CASSLAHGPQETQYF
TRBV24-1	-	TRBJ2-6	TRBD1	TGTGCCACCAGTGAGGGACAGGGGGCGTCTGGGGCCAACGTCCTGACTTTC	CATSEGQGASGANVLTF
TRBV11-2	-	TRBJ2-2	TRBD1	TGTGCCAGCAGCTTATACAGGGGAGACACCGGGGAGCTGTTTTTT	CASSLYRGDTGELFF
TRBV28	many	TRBJ1-2	-	TGTGCCAGCAGTTTGGCAGGTAGTTATGGCTACACCTTC	CASSLAGSYGYTF
TRBV7-9	-	TRBJ2-2	-	TGTGCCAGCGAGGGGGCGAACACCGGGGAGCTGTTTTTT	CASEGANTGELFF
TRBV10-1	-	TRBJ2-1	TRBD2	TGCGCCAGCAGTGAGGTAGCGGGGGAGGTGCAGTTCTTC	CASSEVAGEVQFF
TRBV4-2	-	TRBJ1-5	TRBD1	TGTGCCAGCAGCCAAGTATTAAGGGACAGGGGGGTCTCGGGAGGCAATCAGCCCCAGCATTTT	CASSQVLRDRGVSGGNQPQHF
TRBV4-3	-	TRBJ1-1	TRBD1	TGCGCCAGCAGCCAGCCGGGACAGAGAAGGACTGAAGCTTTCTTT	CASSQPGQRRTEAFF
TRBV5-5	-	TRBJ1-1	-	TGTGCCAGCAGCTTGTTAGCAGAAACGAACACTGAAGCTTTCTTT	CASSLLAETNTEAFF
TRBV2	-	TRBJ2-7	-	TGTGCCAGCGCTCGGGGGGCAGGGGAGCAGTACTTC	CASARGAGEQYF
TRBV5-1	-	TRBJ2-7	TRBD1	TGCGCCAGCAGCCTCAACCCGGACAGGGATGAGTACTTC	CASSLNPDRDEYF
TRBV7-2	-	TRBJ2-5	-	TGTGCCAGCAGCCTATCGGGCGGGAAAGAGACCCAGTACTTC	CASSLSGGKETQYF
TRBV15	-	TRBJ2-5	-	TGTGCCACCAGCAGAGATCGGTCCCGGGGGACCCAGTACTTC	CATSRDRSRGTQYF
TRBV12-3/TRBV12-4	-	TRBJ1-6	-	TGTGCCAGCAGTTTGGTGGGGCCATCACCCCTCCACTTT	CASSLVGPSPLHF
TRBV11-3	-	TRBJ2-7	-	TGTGCCAGCAGCTTGTTCCAGTCCGACGAGCAGTACTTC	CASSLFQSDEQYF
TRBV4-3	once	TRBJ2-5	TRBD2	TGCGCCAGCAGCCAAGATCAGGGTAGCGGGGGGGGCAAGACCCAGTACTTC	CASSQDQGSGGGKTQYF
TRBV5-4	-	TRBJ2-1	-	TGTGCCAGCAGCTTGGTCAGGGGCGGCAATGAGCAGTTCTTC	CASSLVRGGNEQFF
TRBV27	-	TRBJ2-1	TRBD2	TGTGCCAGCAGTTTTGGTCCAGCGGGGTGGGACAATGAGCAGTTCTTC	CASSFGPAGWDNEQFF
TRBV7-9	few	TRBJ1-2	-	TGTGCCAGCAGTATAGTCGGGGGGTATGGCTACACCTTC	CASSIVGGYGYTF
TRBV18	few	TRBJ2-7	-	TGTGCCAGCTCACCTCAGCGATTGAACGAGCAGTACTTC	CASSPQRLNEQYF